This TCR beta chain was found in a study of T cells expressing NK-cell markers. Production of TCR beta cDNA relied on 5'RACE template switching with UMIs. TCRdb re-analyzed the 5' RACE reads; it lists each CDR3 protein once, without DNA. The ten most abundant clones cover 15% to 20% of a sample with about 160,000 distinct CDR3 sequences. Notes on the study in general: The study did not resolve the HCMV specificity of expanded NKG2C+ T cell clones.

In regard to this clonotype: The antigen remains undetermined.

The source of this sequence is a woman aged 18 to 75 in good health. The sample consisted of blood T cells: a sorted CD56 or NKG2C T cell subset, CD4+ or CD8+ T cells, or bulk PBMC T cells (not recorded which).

The CDR3: CASSIRDSYNSPLHF. The rearrangement links TRBV2 to TRBJ1-6; the TRBD1 assignment by TCRdb is unverifiable without DNA. Germline CDR1 SNHLY, CDR2 FYNNEI. There are 15 residues in the CDR3.